The present entry profiles one T cell receptor beta chain with its context. This CDR3 has 15 residues. The germline CDR1 and CDR2 sequences are KGHSH and LQKENI. V was shortened by 2 bases and J by 6 bases, with 13 bases between the two germline ends. This sample was included in a study of blood T cell repertoires in COVID-19. Method: immunoSEQ multiplex PCR; TCRdb's copy keeps in-frame clones and lacks some. The top ten hold around 26% of the sample, which has about 200,000 clones, approximately 88% seen once. The sequenced sample consisted of peripheral blood. The chain carries TRBV18 and TRBJ1-4, with D maybe TRBD1 (5 bases). The origin of this receptor is a man aged 40-49 years with acute or convalescent COVID-19. The chain's CDR3 is CASSPKGQADEKLFF. The CDR3 nucleotides are TGTGCCAGCTCACCAAAGGGGCAGGCCGATGAAAAACTGTTTTTT.